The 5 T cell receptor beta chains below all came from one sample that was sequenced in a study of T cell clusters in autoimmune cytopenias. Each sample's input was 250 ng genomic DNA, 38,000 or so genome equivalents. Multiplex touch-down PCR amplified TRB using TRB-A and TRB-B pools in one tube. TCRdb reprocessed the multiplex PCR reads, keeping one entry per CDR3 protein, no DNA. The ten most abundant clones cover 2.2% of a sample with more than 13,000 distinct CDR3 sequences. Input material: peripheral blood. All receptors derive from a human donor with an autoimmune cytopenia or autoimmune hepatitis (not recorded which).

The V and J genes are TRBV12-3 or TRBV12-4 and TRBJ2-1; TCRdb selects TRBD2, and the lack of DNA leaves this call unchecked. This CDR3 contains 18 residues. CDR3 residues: CASSLLVGTSGTYNEQFF.

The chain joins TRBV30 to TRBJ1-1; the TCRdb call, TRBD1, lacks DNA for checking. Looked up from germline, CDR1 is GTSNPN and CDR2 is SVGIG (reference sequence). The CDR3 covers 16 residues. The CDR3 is CAWSRVQGAMNTEAFF.

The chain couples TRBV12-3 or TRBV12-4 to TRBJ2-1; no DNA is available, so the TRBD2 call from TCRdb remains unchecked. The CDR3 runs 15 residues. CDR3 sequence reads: CASSLAGGPYNEQFF.

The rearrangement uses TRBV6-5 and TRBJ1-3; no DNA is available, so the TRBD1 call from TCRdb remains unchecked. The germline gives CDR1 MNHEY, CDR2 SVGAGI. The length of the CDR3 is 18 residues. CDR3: CASSYSRDRETSGNTIYF.

CDR3 residues: CASSPPGGPRGQYF. The J gene is TRBJ2-7, the V gene TRBV27; TCRdb picks TRBD2, but there is no DNA to check that call. CDR1 is MNHEY and CDR2 is SMNVEV in the germline V gene (reference sequence). The CDR3 has 14 residues.